The entry below describes one T cell receptor beta chain. Produced via immunoSEQ multiplex PCR; TCRdb's table is partial and in-frame only. The data contain approximately 210,000 clones, about 90% of them singletons. Trimming shortened V by 5 bases and J by 5 bases, and 18 bases separated the two germline ends. The CDR3 runs to 15 residues. CDR1 and CDR2 from the germline V gene are MNHEY and SVGAGI. The data originate from a study of blood T cell repertoires in COVID-19. Study-level information: PBMCs, B-cell-depleted T cells, or T cells were the source of the cDNA or gDNA that made up the material.

The V gene is TRBV6-5, the J gene TRBJ1-2; TRBD1 is a possible D gene (6 bases). The receptor comes from a man aged 25 to 45 with acute or convalescent COVID-19. Sequencing input: peripheral blood. This CDR3 reads CASSPAGQQGYGYTF. CDR3 nucleotide sequence: TGTGCCAGCAGTCCCGCTGGACAGCAAGGTTATGGCTACACCTTC.